The sample holds a few counts of the clone carrying this T cell receptor beta chain. Both 60 Vbeta primers and 13 Jbeta primers went into the PCR. Profiled with immunoSEQ multiplex PCR; TCRdb holds only in-frame clones, not every one. The sample yields over 85,000 clones, around 8% seen once. This sample was included in a study of cytomegalovirus exposure and HLA in healthy donors. V was trimmed by 4 bases and J by 7 bases, leaving 14 bases between them. The CDR3 extends over 15 amino acids. In germline, CDR1 is LGHNA, CDR2 YSLEER. Sample: PBMCs. The clonotype was recovered from a man over 45 in good health and CMV-seronegative. This chain joins TRBV4-3 and TRBJ1-6; perhaps TRBD1 as D (5 bases). DNA for the CDR3: TGCGCCAGCAGCCCCGTCCAGGGTGCGAATTCACCCCTCCACTTT. Its protein product is CASSPVQGANSPLHF.